The T cell receptor beta chain under discussion was sequenced for a study of T cells in Graves' hyperthyroidism and ophthalmopathy. This clonotype was seen ten or more times. V gave up 1 base and J gave up 8 bases; unmatched junction bases: 19. The CDR3 contains 20 residues. The germline V gene has CDR1 SGHVS and CDR2 FQNEAQ. The investigators amplified TCR beta CDR3 regions from RNA transcripts. RT-PCR in the first round (using the HTBI primer set) targeted the TCR CDR3. TCRdb analysed the multiplex PCR reads with MiXCR anew, one entry per CDR3 protein. The table records about 500,000 distinct CDR3 sequences, over 15% of them present only once.

The TCR sequence derives from a young woman with Graves' hyperthyroidism. The chain has TRBV7-8 and TRBJ2-1, with 11 bases lining up with TRBD2. Sequencing was done on a sample of blood. CDR3 loop: CASSLVVGGELAGVDDEQFF. The CDR3 nucleotides are TGTGCCAGCAGCTTAGTTGTAGGAGGGGAACTAGCGGGAGTTGACGATGAGCAGTTCTTC.